This passage covers 13 T cell receptor beta chains from one sample sequenced in a study of blood T cell repertoires in COVID-19. Data came from immunoSEQ multiplex PCR; TCRdb stores just in-frame clones and leaves some out. This table has 200,000 to 250,000 clones, about 90% appearing once. The sequenced material came from peripheral blood. The receptors originated from a woman aged 25 to 39 who had recovered from COVID-19.

The J gene is TRBJ1-1, the V gene TRBV4-2; 7 bases line up with TRBD1. Trimming removed 3 bases from V and 4 bases from J; junction bases left unmatched: 5. CDR3 length: 14 amino acids. CDR1 and CDR2 from the germline V gene are LGHNA and YNFKEQ. The CDR3 DNA reads as TGTGCCAGCAGCCACGGGACAGACAGCACTGAAGCTTTCTTT. Translation gives CASSHGTDSTEAFF.

The V call is TRBV7-6, the J call TRBJ2-1; TRBD2 aligns across 10 bases. The germline V gene has CDR1 SGHVS and CDR2 FNYEAQ. CDR3 size: 16 residues. J was trimmed by 4 bases and V by 3 bases; bases with no gene match: 6. CDR3 sequence: CASSFQAAGGYNEQFF. The DNA of the CDR3 is TGTGCCAGCAGCTTCCAAGCAGCGGGGGGGTACAATGAGCAGTTCTTC.

The chain uses TRBV4-1 and TRBJ1-1; perhaps TRBD1 as D (5 bases). CDR1 is MGHRA, CDR2 YSYEKL, per germline. V was trimmed by 2 bases and J by 2 bases, leaving 18 bases between them. This CDR3 region has 17 residues. The CDR3 region is CASSQPVRGSKNTEAFF. The CDR3 bases are TGCGCCAGCAGCCAACCCGTAAGGGGCAGTAAAAACACTGAAGCTTTCTTT.

The chain is built from TRBV18 and TRBJ2-5; TRBD1 matches 9 bases. The V gene's germline CDR1 is KGHSH and CDR2 LQKENI. V lost 3 bases and J lost 8; bases outside the gene matches: 13. The CDR3 runs 16 residues. The CDR3 protein is CASSPMGQGYSVTQYF. The CDR3 DNA is TGTGCCAGCTCACCCATGGGACAGGGATATTCAGTAACCCAGTACTTC.

The rearrangement links TRBV30 to TRBJ1-4; 7 bases agree with TRBD1. The CDR3 contains 17 residues. The junction had 14 bases not matched to a gene; V was cut back by 3 bases and J by 4 bases. Germline V gives CDR1 GTSNPN, CDR2 SVGIG (reference sequence). The CDR3: CAWRARLLGQRNEKLFF. The DNA of the CDR3 is TGTGCCTGGAGGGCGAGGCTTTTGGGACAGCGTAATGAAAAACTGTTTTTT.

This chain connects TRBV9 to TRBJ2-1, with 14 nucleotides matching TRBD2. CDR3 length: 20 residues. V shed 2 bases and J 6 bases; nucleotides not matched to a gene: 16. Germline V CDR1 and CDR2: SGDLS, YYNGEE. The CDR3 DNA follows: TGTGCCAGCAGCGTTGGGCCCCGACTAGCGGGGGGGCATAGTGGCAATGAGCAGTTCTTC. This translates into CASSVGPRLAGGHSGNEQFF.

The rearrangement links TRBV11-3 to TRBJ2-3; D remains unclear. CDR1 and CDR2 from the germline V gene are SGHNT and YENEEA. The CDR3 sequence is 13 residues long. Deletions cut 5 bases from V and 4 bases from J, with 10 bases between. The DNA of the CDR3 is TGTGCCAGCAGCCCTCGTTCTCCAGATACGCAGTATTTT. This translates into CASSPRSPDTQYF.

The V call is TRBV18, the J call TRBJ2-7, with D hard to call. V shed 4 bases and J shed 5 bases, with 12 bases lying between them. Germline-derived CDR1 and CDR2 are KGHSH and LQKENI. CDR3 length equals 13 residues. The DNA of the CDR3 is TGTGCCAGCTCACTTACCAGTTCCCACGAGCAGTACTTC. Translated, it gives CASSLTSSHEQYF.

The V and J genes are TRBV3-1 (or the pseudogene TRBV3-2) and TRBJ2-5, with TRBD2 matching over 8 bases. CDR1 and CDR2 from the germline V gene are LGHDT and YNNKEL (reference sequence). The junction had 10 bases not matched to a gene; V was cut back by 0 bases and J by 7 bases. The CDR3 totals 16 residues. CDR3 region: CASSQDLGGGSVTQYF. The CDR3 DNA follows: TGTGCCAGCAGCCAAGATTTGGGCGGGGGGTCTGTGACCCAGTACTTC.

This clone has just a few counts. The rearrangement uses TRBV7-9 and TRBJ1-1, with a possible D match to TRBD1 (5 bases). CDR1 SEHNR and CDR2 FQNEAQ come from the germline V gene (reference sequence). V gave up 3 bases and J gave up 4 bases, with 21 bases separating them. The CDR3 is 17 residues long. In nucleotides, the CDR3 is TGTGCCAGCAGCTTGACCGGGGGAGCAGGTGGAATCACTGAAGCTTTCTTT. Protein sequence: CASSLTGGAGGITEAFF.

The CDR3 region is CASSPGAGGETQYF. CDR3 coding DNA: TGTGCCAGCTCCCCCGGAGCGGGAGGAGAGACCCAGTACTTC. The chain has TRBV18 and TRBJ2-5; 9 positions match TRBD2. The CDR3 is made up of 14 amino acids. Germline CDR1 is KGHSH and CDR2 is LQKENI. Trimming cost V 6 bases and J 4 bases; bases outside gene matches: 6.

The V call is TRBV30, the J call TRBJ1-2, with D tentatively TRBD1 (6 bases). Trimming removed 0 bases at V and 8 bases at J, with 13 bases between. The CDR3 loop spans 13 amino acids. Germline V lookup: CDR1 GTSNPN, CDR2 SVGIG (reference sequence). Written as DNA, the CDR3 is TGTGCCTGGAGTGTTGAGGGGGAGGGCGGCTACACCTTC. Translated, it gives CAWSVEGEGGYTF.

The chain joins TRBV7-2 to TRBJ2-1, with D possibly TRBD2 on 5 matching bases. V was pared by 4 bases and J by 3 bases, with 13 bases between. The CDR3 runs to 15 residues. Germline V lookup: CDR1 SGHTA, CDR2 FQGNSA. In DNA form, the CDR3 reads TGTGCCAGCAGCTGGTATCGAGCGGTCTACAATGAGCAGTTCTTC. Its protein is CASSWYRAVYNEQFF.